One and the same sample provided the 23 T cell receptor beta chains below, sequenced in a study of regulatory T cells in long-lasting Graves disease. Documented time point: persistent/refractory GD, antithyroid drugs over 5 years with positive TRAb. Making the TCR library involved RNA that had been extracted from PBMCs. For TCR beta, libraries came from iRepertoire HTBI primers and Arm-PCR of CDR3 regions. One entry per CDR3 protein results from TCRdb running MiXCR on the multiplex PCR reads. This sample yields 390,000 or so distinct CDR3 sequences, of which roughly 20% are seen a single time; around 30% belongs to the top ten. Source: peripheral blood mononuclear cells (PBMCs), taken when the disease was refractory, from a patient treated with antithyroid drugs. The receptor source for this set is a woman aged 40 to 50 with Graves disease.

The V call is TRBV7-2, the J call TRBJ2-1, with a tentative D call TRBD1 (5 bases). Germline V lookup: CDR1 SGHTA, CDR2 FQGNSA. The CDR3 sequence is 11 residues long. The V end was cut by 10 bases, the J end by 11 bases, with 15 bases between. CDR3 nucleotides: TGTGCCATCGAGCAGGGCACCAAGCAGTTCTTC. Protein sequence: CAIEQGTKQFF.

This clonotype came up once. Given a much more abundant clone one base away, this may be a read error. The chain recombines TRBV6-5 with TRBJ1-1; D is undetermined. The CDR3 extends over 13 amino acids. Germline V lookup: CDR1 MNHEY, CDR2 SVGAGI. V dropped 2 bases and J dropped 5 bases, with 9 bases sitting between them. The CDR3 spells CASSYARRTEAFF. CDR3 DNA: TGTGCCAGCAGTTACGCCAGGAGAACTGAAGCTTTCTTT.

This clonotype was observed a few times. The chain uses TRBV9 and TRBJ2-2; the D call may be TRBD1 or TRBD2 (5 bases each). V lost 5 bases, J lost 5 bases, and 13 bases lay in between. Germline CDR1 SGDLS, CDR2 YYNGEE. This CDR3 is 14 amino acids long. The CDR3 sequence is CASRPEGRTGELFF. The CDR3 bases are TGTGCCAGCAGACCCGAGGGGCGGACCGGGGAGCTGTTTTTT.

This clonotype was seen many times. V gene TRBV2 combines with J gene TRBJ1-4, with TRBD1 matching 11 bases. In germline, CDR1 is SNHLY, CDR2 FYNNEI. V lost 6 bases and J lost 8; bases outside the gene matches: 5. The length of the CDR3 is 14 residues. The CDR3 protein is CASSRDRGGEKLFF. Here the CDR3 DNA reads TGTGCCAGCAGCCGGGACAGGGGGGGAGAAAAACTGTTTTTT.

This sequence joins TRBV7-9 and TRBJ2-3; tentative D call: TRBD2 (5 bases). The CDR3 length is 18 residues. Trimming pared 5 bases from V and 7 bases from J, leaving 28 bases between. Germline CDR1 is SEHNR and CDR2 is FQNEAQ (reference sequence). CDR3 DNA: TGTGCCAGCAGCCCTAATCGACTCCTAGTGAGGGTACTTAATACGCAGTATTTT. Its protein is CASSPNRLLVRVLNTQYF. The full variable domain, rest sourced from reference TRBV7-9 and TRBJ2-3, is DTGVSQNPRHKITKRGQNVTFRCDPISEHNRLYWYRQTLGQGPEFLTYFQNEAQLEKSRLLSDRFSAERPKGSFSTLEIQRTEQGDSAMYLCASSPNRLLVRVLNTQYFGPGTRLTVL.

The table lists this clonotype with many counts. J is TRBJ2-7 and V is TRBV28, with D perhaps assigned TRBD1 or TRBD2 (6 bases each). The germline V and J ends were trimmed by 2 bases and 2 bases, with 22 bases remaining between them. The CDR3 spans 18 residues. Germline V gives CDR1 MDHEN, CDR2 SYDVKM. This CDR3 is CASSLLPGVAEAAYEQYF. The CDR3 DNA sequence: TGTGCCAGCAGTTTACTGCCAGGGGTAGCGGAGGCGGCCTACGAGCAGTACTTC. Based on the CDR3 plus reference TRBV28 and TRBJ2-7, the full variable domain is DVKVTQSSRYLVKRTGEKVFLECVQDMDHENMFWYRQDPGLGLRLIYFSYDVKMKEKGDIPEGYSVSREKKERFSLILESASTNQTSMYLCASSLLPGVAEAAYEQYFGPGTRLTVT.

This clonotype was detected many times. The rearrangement joins TRBV28 to TRBJ2-2; perhaps TRBD1 as D (6 bases). V dropped 7 bases and J dropped 6 bases, with 15 bases sitting between them. This CDR3 has 14 amino acids. Germline loops: CDR1 MDHEN, CDR2 SYDVKM. The CDR3 DNA sequence: TGTGCCAGCACCCCAAAGGGGGTGTCCGGGGAGCTGTTTTTT. Encoded protein: CASTPKGVSGELFF. The full variable domain, rest sourced from reference TRBV28 and TRBJ2-2, is DVKVTQSSRYLVKRTGEKVFLECVQDMDHENMFWYRQDPGLGLRLIYFSYDVKMKEKGDIPEGYSVSREKKERFSLILESASTNQTSMYLCASTPKGVSGELFFGEGSRLTVL.

This clonotype occurred many times. The gene calls are TRBV6-1 and TRBJ2-2; D is undetermined. Germline loops: CDR1 MNHNS, CDR2 SASEGT. V shed 6 bases and J shed 6 bases, with 14 bases lying between them. The CDR3 is made up of 14 amino acids. The CDR3 here is CASRAISVAGELFF. The CDR3 bases are TGTGCCAGCAGGGCTATCAGTGTTGCCGGGGAGCTGTTTTTT.

Remarks on this clonotype: A much larger clone lies one base from this, so it may be a read error. The chain links TRBV12-3 or TRBV12-4 to TRBJ2-2, with TRBD2 matching 13 bases. The length of the CDR3 is 19 residues. Trimming cost V 7 bases and J 6 bases; bases outside gene matches: 17. Here the CDR3 reads CASKAVRTSGSLSAGELFF. CDR3 coding DNA: TGTGCCAGCAAAGCAGTCCGGACTAGCGGGAGTCTCAGTGCCGGGGAGCTGTTTTTT.

This clonotype has at least ten counts. The J gene is TRBJ1-5, the V gene TRBV6-5; no clear D gene. The CDR3 is made up of 13 amino acids. V was pared by 2 bases and J by 1 base, with 3 bases between. CDR1 is MNHEY, CDR2 SVGAGI, per germline. This CDR3 reads CASSYGSNQPQHF. The CDR3 DNA reads as TGTGCCAGCAGTTACGGGAGCAATCAGCCCCAGCATTTT.

This clonotype was seen many times. V usage is TRBV27 and J usage is TRBJ2-5; D ambiguous. The CDR3 runs 16 residues. Trimming removed 0 bases from V and 1 base from J, with 12 bases in between. Germline V gene lookup returns CDR1 MNHEY and CDR2 SMNVEV (reference sequence). The CDR3 spells CASSLSGQIIQETQYF. As DNA, the CDR3 is TGTGCCAGCAGTTTATCGGGCCAGATAATCCAAGAGACCCAGTACTTC.

This clonotype was detected many times. The chain uses TRBV28 and TRBJ1-4; D is possibly TRBD1 (6 bases). The ends were cut back, 6 bases at V and 8 bases at J, with 19 bases in the middle. CDR1 and CDR2 from the germline V gene are MDHEN and SYDVKM. The CDR3 sequence is 15 residues long. The CDR3 sequence is CASSPLGGAGEKLFF. The CDR3 nucleotides are TGTGCCAGCAGCCCACTCGGGGGGGCAGGCGAAAAACTGTTTTTT. Full variable domain (remainder filled in from reference TRBV28 and TRBJ1-4): DVKVTQSSRYLVKRTGEKVFLECVQDMDHENMFWYRQDPGLGLRLIYFSYDVKMKEKGDIPEGYSVSREKKERFSLILESASTNQTSMYLCASSPLGGAGEKLFFGSGTQLSVL.

This clonotype was seen ten or more times. V usage is TRBV28 and J usage is TRBJ1-4, with D perhaps TRBD1 (6 bases). The germline V gene encodes CDR1 MDHEN and CDR2 SYDVKM. The CDR3 has 14 amino acids. Trimming took 4 bases from V and 3 from J, leaving 9 bases between them. The CDR3 loop reads CASSWGTSNEKLFF. CDR3 sequence (DNA): TGTGCCAGCAGTTGGGGGACATCTAATGAAAAACTGTTTTTT.

This clonotype was counted between two and nine times. The chain uses TRBV29-1 and TRBJ2-5; the D gene is possibly TRBD1 (6 bases). Trimming took 6 bases from V and 5 from J, leaving 16 bases between them. CDR1 and CDR2 from the germline V gene are SQVTM and ANQGSEA. CDR3 size: 13 residues. Here the CDR3 DNA reads TGCAGCGTCGTATACGGAAGGGGGGAGACCCAGTACTTC. Protein sequence: CSVVYGRGETQYF.

The chain's CDR3 is CASSFLGQGEGTEAFF. CDR3 nucleotide sequence: TGCGCCAGCAGCTTTTTGGGACAGGGTGAGGGCACTGAAGCTTTCTTT. The rearrangement joins TRBV5-1 to TRBJ1-1; 9 bases align to TRBD1. The germline V gene encodes CDR1 SGHRS and CDR2 YFSETQ. V dropped 2 bases and J dropped 4; count of bases not matched to a gene: 9. This CDR3 is 16 amino acids long.

This clonotype was seen many times. This sequence joins TRBV6-8 and TRBJ2-7, with TRBD2 as a possible D gene (6 bases). The CDR3 runs 16 residues. The V gene lost 6 bases and the J gene lost 0 bases, with 18 bases spanning the gap. Per the germline V gene, CDR1 is MNHGY and CDR2 is SAAAGT. Here the CDR3 DNA reads TGTGCCAGCAGGCAAGGGCTAGCGCGAAGCTCCTACGAGCAGTACTTC. Its protein is CASRQGLARSSYEQYF.

The sample holds many counts of this clonotype. V and J are TRBV28 and TRBJ2-7; possibly TRBD1 for D (6 bases). The V end lost 7 bases, the J end lost 0 bases, and 19 bases lay between the germline ends. The CDR3 is 16 amino acids. Germline V CDR1 and CDR2: MDHEN, SYDVKM. The CDR3 bases are TGTGCCAGCACCATGTCCCCCGGGACACCCTCCTACGAGCAGTACTTC. Encoded protein: CASTMSPGTPSYEQYF.

This clonotype has just a few counts. The V call is TRBV7-2, the J call TRBJ2-7; D possibly corresponds to TRBD2 (5 bases). The CDR3 covers 14 residues. Germline CDR1 is SGHTA and CDR2 is FQGNSA. The ends were cut back, 5 bases at V and 2 bases at J, with 13 bases in the middle. The CDR3 DNA follows: TGTGCCAGCAGCCCCCGGGAAGCAACCTACGAGCAGTACTTC. Its translation: CASSPREATYEQYF.

This clonotype showed up just a few times. This chain joins TRBV29-1 and TRBJ2-2; TRBD1 agrees at 11 bases. There are 15 residues in the CDR3. After removal of 0 bases from V and 7 bases from J, the junction contained 4 bases not matched to a gene. CDR1 and CDR2 from the germline V gene are SQVTM and ANQGSEA. The CDR3 sequence is CSVEDWGQGVGELFF. The CDR3 DNA is TGCAGCGTTGAAGATTGGGGACAGGGGGTCGGGGAGCTGTTTTTT.

CDR3 nucleotide sequence: TGTGCCAGCAGTTCACCGGGACGGATGCTTTCCTACGAGCAGTACTTC. Residues: CASSSPGRMLSYEQYF. The rearrangement links TRBV5-5 to TRBJ2-7, with D tentatively TRBD1 or TRBD2 (5 bases each). This CDR3 is built from 16 residues. The V gene's germline CDR1 is SGHKS and CDR2 YYEKEE (reference sequence). The V gene lost 5 bases and the J gene lost 1 base, with 19 bases spanning the gap.

This clonotype was observed a single time. With a much larger clone just one base away, this may be a read error. This chain uses TRBV6-1 with TRBJ2-7, with 9 bases lining up with TRBD2. With 11 bases clipped from V and 0 bases from J, the junction kept 23 bases outside the gene matches. The CDR3 extends over 19 amino acids. Germline CDR1 MNHNS, CDR2 SASEGT. As DNA, the CDR3 is TGTGCCGGCGCACAGTTCCGACTAGCGGCCGGGAGTCCCTCCTACGAGCAGTACTTC. Amino acids: CAGAQFRLAAGSPSYEQYF.

The chain carries TRBV20-1 and TRBJ2-2, with 10 bases aligning to TRBD2. CDR1 is DFQATT and CDR2 is SNEGSKA in the germline V gene (reference sequence). This CDR3 has 16 residues. V shed 1 base and J 5 bases; nucleotides not matched to a gene: 7. In DNA, the CDR3 is TGCAGTGCTAGAGTTAGCGGGAGGAAAGGGACCGGGGAGCTGTTTTTT. As protein: CSARVSGRKGTGELFF.

This clonotype came up many times. The chain joins TRBV2 to TRBJ2-7, with a weak D call TRBD2 (6 bases). Per germline, CDR1 SNHLY and CDR2 FYNNEI. V was shortened by 10 bases and J by 2 bases, with 18 bases between the two germline ends. CDR3 length: 14 amino acids. The CDR3 here is CATSGLRLTYEQYF. The CDR3 nucleotides read TGTGCCACCTCGGGACTCCGGCTAACCTACGAGCAGTACTTC.